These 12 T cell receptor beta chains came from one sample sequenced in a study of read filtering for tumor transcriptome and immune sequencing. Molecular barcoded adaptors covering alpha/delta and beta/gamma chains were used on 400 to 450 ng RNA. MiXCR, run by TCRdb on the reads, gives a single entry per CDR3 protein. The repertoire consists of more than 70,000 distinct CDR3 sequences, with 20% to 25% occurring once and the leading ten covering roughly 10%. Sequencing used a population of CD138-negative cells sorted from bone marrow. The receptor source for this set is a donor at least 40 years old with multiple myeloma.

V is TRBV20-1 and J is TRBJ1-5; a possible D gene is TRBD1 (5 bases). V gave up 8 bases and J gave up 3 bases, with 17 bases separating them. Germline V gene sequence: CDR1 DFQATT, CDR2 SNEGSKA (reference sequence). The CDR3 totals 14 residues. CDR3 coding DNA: TGCAGTTCTCATTCAGGGTCAGACAATCAGCCCCAGCATTTT. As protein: CSSHSGSDNQPQHF.

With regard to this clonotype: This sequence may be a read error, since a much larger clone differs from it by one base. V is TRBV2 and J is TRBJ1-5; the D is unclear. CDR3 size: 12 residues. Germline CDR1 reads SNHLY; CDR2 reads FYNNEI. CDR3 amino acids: CDSSEVRQPQHF. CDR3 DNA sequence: TGTGACAGCAGTGAAGTAAGGCAGCCCCAGCATTTT.

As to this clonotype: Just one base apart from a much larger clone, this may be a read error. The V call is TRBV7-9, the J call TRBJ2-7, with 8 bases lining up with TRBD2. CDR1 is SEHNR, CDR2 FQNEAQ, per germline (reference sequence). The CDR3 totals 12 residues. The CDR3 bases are TGTGCCAGCGGCTTAGCGGGATCCGAGCAGTACTTC. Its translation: CASGLAGSEQYF.

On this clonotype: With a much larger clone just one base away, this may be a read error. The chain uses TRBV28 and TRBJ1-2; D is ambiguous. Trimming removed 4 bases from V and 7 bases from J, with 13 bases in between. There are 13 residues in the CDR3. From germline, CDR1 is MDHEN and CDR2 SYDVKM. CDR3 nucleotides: TGTGCCAGCAGTTCAGGCACTGACTCTGGCTACACCTTC. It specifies CASSSGTDSGYTF.

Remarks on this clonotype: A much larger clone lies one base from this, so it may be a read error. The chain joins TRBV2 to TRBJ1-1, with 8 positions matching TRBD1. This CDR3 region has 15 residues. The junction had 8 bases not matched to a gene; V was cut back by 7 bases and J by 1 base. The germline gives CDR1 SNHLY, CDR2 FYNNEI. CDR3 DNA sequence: TGTGCCAGCACCCGACCCCAGGGGGCGAACACTGAAGCTTTCTTT. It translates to CASTRPQGANTEAFF.

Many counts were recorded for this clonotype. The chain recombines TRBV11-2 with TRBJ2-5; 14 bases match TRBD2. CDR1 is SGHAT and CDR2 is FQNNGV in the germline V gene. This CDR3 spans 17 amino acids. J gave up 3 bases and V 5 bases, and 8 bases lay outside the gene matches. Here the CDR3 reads CASSPGGLAGVKETQYF. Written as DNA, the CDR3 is TGTGCCAGCAGCCCGGGGGGACTAGCGGGGGTGAAAGAGACCCAGTACTTC.

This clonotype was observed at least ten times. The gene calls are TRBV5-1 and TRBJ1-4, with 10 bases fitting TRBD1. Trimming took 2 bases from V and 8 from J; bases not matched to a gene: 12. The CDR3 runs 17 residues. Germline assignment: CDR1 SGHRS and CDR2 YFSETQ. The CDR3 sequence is CASSFGRTGTGDEKLFF. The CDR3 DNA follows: TGCGCCAGCAGCTTTGGCAGAACCGGGACAGGGGACGAAAAACTGTTTTTT.

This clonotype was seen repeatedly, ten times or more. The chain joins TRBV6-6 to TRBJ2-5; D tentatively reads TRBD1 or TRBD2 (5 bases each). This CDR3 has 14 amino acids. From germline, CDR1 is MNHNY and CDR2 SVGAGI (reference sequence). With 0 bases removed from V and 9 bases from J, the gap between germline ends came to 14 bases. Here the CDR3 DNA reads TGTGCCAGCAGTTACTCCAGGGACCGAGGGGCCCAGTACTTC. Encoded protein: CASSYSRDRGAQYF.

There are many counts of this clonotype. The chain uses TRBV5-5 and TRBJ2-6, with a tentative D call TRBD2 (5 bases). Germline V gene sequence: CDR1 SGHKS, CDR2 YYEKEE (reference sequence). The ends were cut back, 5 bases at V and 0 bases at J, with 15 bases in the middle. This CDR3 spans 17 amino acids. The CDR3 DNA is TGTGCCAGCAGGCTTTATTCGGGGTTCTCTGGGGCCAACGTCCTGACTTTC. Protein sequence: CASRLYSGFSGANVLTF.

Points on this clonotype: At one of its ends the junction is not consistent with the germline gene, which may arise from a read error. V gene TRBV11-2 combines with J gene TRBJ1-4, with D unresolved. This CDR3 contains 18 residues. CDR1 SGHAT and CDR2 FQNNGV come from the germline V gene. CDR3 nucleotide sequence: TGTGCCAGCGGCCGAGTAAGGAGCTCCGGACGCGAAGATGAAGAACTGTTTTTT. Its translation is CASGRVRSSGREDEELFF.

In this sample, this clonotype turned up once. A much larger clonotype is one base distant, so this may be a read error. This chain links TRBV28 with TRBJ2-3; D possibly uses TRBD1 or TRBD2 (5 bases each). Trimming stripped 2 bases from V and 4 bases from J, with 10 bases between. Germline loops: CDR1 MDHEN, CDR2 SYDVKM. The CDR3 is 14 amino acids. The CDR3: CASSLGGEADTQYF. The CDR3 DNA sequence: TGTGCCAGCAGTTTAGGGGGAGAGGCAGATACGCAGTATTTT. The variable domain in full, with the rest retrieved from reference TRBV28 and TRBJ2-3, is DVKVTQSSRYLVKRTGEKVFLECVQDMDHENMFWYRQDPGLGLRLIYFSYDVKMKEKGDIPEGYSVSREKKERFSLILESASTNQTSMYLCASSLGGEADTQYFGPGTRLTVL.

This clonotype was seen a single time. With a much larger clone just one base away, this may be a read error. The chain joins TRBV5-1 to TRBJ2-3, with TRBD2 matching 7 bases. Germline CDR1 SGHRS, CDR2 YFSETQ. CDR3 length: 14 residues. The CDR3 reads CACSSVAGADTQYF. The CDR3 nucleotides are TGCGCCTGCAGCTCCGTGGCGGGGGCAGATACGCAGTATTTT. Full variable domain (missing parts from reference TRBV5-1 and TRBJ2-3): KAGVTQTPRYLIKTRGQQVTLSCSPISGHRSVSWYQQTPGQGLQFLFEYFSETQRNKGNFPGRFSGRQFSNSRSEMNVSTLELGDSALYLCACSSVAGADTQYFGPGTRLTVL.